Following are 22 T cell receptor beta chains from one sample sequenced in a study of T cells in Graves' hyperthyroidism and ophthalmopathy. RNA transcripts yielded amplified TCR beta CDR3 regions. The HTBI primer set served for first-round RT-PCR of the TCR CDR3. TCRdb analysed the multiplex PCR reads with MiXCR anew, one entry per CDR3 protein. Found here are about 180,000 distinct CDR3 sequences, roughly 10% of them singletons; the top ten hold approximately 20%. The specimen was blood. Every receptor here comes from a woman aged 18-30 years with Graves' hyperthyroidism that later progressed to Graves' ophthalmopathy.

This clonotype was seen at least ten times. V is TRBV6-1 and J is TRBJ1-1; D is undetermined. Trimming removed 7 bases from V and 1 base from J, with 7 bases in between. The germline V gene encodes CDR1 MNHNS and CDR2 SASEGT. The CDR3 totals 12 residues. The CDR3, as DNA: TGTGCCAGCAAGGCAGGGAACACTGAAGCTTTCTTT. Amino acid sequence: CASKAGNTEAFF.

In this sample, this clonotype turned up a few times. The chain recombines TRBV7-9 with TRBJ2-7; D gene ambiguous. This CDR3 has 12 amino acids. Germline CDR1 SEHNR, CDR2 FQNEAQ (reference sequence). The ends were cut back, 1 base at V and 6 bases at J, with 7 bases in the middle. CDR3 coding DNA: TGTGCCAGCAGCTTAGGTATCGCCGAGCAGTACTTC. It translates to CASSLGIAEQYF. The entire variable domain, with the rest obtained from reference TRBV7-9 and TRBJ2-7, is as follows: DTGVSQNPRHKITKRGQNVTFRCDPISEHNRLYWYRQTLGQGPEFLTYFQNEAQLEKSRLLSDRFSAERPKGSFSTLEIQRTEQGDSAMYLCASSLGIAEQYFGPGTRLTVT.

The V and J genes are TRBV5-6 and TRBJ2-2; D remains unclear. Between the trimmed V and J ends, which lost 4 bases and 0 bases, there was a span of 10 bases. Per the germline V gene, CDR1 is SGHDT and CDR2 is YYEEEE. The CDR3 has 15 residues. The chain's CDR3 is CASSPRGANTGELFF. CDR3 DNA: TGTGCCAGCAGCCCCCGAGGAGCGAACACCGGGGAGCTGTTTTTT.

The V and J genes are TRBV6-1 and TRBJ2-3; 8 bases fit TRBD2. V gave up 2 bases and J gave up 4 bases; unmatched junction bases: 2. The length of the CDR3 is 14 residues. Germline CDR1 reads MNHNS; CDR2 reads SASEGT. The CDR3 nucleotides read TGTGCCAGCAGTGAACAGCGGGAGTCAGATACGCAGTATTTT. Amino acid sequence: CASSEQRESDTQYF.

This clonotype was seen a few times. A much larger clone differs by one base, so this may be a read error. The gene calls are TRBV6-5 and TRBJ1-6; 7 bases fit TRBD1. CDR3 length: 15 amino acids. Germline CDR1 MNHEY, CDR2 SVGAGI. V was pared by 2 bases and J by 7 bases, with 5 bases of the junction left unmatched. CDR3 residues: CASSYLGQPNSPLHF. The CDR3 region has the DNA TGTGCCAGCAGTTACCTGGGACAGCCAAATTCACCCCTCCACTTT.

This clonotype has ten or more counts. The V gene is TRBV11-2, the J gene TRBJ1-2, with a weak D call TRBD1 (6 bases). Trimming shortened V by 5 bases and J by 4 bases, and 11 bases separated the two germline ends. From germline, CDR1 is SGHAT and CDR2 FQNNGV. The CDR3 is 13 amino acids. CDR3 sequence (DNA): TGTGCCAGCAGCCAACAGGGAGCCTATGGCTACACCTTC. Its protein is CASSQQGAYGYTF.

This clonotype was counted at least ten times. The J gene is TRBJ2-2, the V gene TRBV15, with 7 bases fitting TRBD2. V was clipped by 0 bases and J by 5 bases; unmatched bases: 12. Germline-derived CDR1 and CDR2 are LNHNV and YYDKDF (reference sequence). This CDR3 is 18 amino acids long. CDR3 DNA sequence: TGTGCCACCAGCAGAGATTTCTTCTTTCGGCGGGAGACCGGGGAGCTGTTTTTT. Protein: CATSRDFFFRRETGELFF.

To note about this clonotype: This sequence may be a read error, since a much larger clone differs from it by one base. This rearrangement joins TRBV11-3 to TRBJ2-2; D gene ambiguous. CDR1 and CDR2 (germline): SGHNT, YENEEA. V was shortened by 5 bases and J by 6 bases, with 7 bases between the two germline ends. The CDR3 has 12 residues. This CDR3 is CASSPGSGELFF. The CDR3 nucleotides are TGTGCCAGCAGCCCAGGATCCGGGGAGCTGTTTTTT.

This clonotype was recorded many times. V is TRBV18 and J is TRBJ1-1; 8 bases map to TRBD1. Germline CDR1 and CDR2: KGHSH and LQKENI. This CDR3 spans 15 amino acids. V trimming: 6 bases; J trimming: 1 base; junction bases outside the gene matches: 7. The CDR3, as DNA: TGTGCCAGCTCGTACGGAGGGACAGGGAACACTGAAGCTTTCTTT. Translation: CASSYGGTGNTEAFF.

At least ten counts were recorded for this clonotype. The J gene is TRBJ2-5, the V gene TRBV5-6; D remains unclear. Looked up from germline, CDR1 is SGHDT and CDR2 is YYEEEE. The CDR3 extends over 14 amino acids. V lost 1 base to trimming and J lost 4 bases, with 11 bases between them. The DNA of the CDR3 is TGTGCCAGCAGCTTGTCTTCACTTAGAGAGACCCAGTACTTC. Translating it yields CASSLSSLRETQYF.

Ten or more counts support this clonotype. The CDR3 DNA follows: TGTGCCAGCAGTTTCCCGACAGGGAGTAGCAATCAGCCCCAGCATTTT. Amino acid sequence: CASSFPTGSSNQPQHF. This chain uses TRBV12-3 or TRBV12-4 with TRBJ1-5; 7 bases map to TRBD1. The CDR3 covers 16 residues. V trimming: 3 bases; J trimming: 0 bases; junction bases outside the gene matches: 5.

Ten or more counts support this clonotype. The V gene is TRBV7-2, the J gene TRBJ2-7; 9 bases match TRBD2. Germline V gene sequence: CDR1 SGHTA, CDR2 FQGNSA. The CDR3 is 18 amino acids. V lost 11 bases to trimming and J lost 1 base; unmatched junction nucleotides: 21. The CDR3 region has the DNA TGTGCCGGAAGCGACCTCCGGGCTAGCGGGATTAGGTCCTACGAGCAGTACTTC. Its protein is CAGSDLRASGIRSYEQYF.

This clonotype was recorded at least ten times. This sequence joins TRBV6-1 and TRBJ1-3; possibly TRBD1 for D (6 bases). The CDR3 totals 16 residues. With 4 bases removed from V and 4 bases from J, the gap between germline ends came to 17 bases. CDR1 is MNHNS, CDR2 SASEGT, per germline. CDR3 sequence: CASSAYGQGLGNTIYF. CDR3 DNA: TGTGCCAGCAGTGCCTACGGTCAGGGGTTAGGAAACACCATATATTTT.

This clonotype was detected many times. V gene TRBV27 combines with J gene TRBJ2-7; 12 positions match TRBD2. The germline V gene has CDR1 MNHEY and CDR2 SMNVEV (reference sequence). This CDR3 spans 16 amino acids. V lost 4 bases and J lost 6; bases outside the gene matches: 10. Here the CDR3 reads CASSSRRLAGGPEQYF. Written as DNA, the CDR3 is TGTGCCAGCAGTTCACGCCGCCTAGCGGGAGGGCCCGAGCAGTACTTC.

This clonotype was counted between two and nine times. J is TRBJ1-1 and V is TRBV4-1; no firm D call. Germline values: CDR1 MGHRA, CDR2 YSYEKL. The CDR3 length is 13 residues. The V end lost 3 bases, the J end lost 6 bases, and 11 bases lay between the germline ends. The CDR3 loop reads CASSHATPSEAFF. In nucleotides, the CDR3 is TGCGCCAGCAGCCACGCAACACCCTCTGAAGCTTTCTTT.

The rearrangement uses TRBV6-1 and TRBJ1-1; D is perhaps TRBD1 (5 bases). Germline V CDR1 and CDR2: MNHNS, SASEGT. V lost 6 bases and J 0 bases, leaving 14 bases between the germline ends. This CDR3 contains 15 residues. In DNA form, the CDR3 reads TGTGCCAGCAGGCCCGCGGCAGGGATGAACACTGAAGCTTTCTTT. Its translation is CASRPAAGMNTEAFF.

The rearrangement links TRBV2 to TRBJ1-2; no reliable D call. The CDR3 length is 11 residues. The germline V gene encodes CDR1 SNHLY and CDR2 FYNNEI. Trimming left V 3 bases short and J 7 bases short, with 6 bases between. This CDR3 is CASSDLLGYTF. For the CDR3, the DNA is TGTGCCAGCAGTGATCTGCTTGGCTACACCTTC.

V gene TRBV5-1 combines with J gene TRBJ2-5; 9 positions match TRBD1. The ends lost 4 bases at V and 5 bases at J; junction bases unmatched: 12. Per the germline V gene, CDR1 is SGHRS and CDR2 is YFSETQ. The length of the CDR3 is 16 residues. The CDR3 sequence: CASSPKQTGGGETQYF. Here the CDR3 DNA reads TGCGCCAGCAGCCCGAAACAAACAGGGGGCGGGGAGACCCAGTACTTC. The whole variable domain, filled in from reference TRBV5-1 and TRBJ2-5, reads KAGVTQTPRYLIKTRGQQVTLSCSPISGHRSVSWYQQTPGQGLQFLFEYFSETQRNKGNFPGRFSGRQFSNSRSEMNVSTLELGDSALYLCASSPKQTGGGETQYFGPGTRLLVL.

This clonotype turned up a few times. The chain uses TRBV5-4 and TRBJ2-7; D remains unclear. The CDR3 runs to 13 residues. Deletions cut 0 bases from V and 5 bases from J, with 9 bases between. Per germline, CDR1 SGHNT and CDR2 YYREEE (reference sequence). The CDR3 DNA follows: TGTGCCAGCAGCTTGGATGGCACCGACGAGCAGTACTTC. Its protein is CASSLDGTDEQYF.

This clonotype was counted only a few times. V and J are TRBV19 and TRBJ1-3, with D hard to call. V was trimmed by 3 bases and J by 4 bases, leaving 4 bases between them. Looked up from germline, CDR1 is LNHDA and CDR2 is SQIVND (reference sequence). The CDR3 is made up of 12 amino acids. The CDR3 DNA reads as TGTGCCAGTAGTATTACGGGAAACACCATATATTTT. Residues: CASSITGNTIYF.

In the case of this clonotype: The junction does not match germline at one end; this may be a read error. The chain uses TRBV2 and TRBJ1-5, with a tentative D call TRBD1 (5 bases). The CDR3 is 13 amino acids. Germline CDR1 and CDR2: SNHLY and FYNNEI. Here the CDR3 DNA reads TGTGCCACCGACGCAGGGAGCAGTCAGCCCCAGCATTTT. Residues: CATDAGSSQPQHF.

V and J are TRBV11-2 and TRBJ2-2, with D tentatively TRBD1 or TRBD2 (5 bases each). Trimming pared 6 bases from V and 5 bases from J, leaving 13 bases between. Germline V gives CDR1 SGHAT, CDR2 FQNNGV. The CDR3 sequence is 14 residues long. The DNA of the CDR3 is TGTGCCAGCAGTCTTGACGGGGCGACCGGGGAGCTGTTTTTT. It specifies CASSLDGATGELFF.